A single sample gave rise to the 27 T cell receptor beta chains below, sequenced in a study of identical twins' blood T cells. TCRdb itself ran the 5' RACE reads through MiXCR, one entry per CDR3 protein. The sample contains fewer than 450,000 distinct CDR3 sequences, under 30% of which appear only once. Sequences were obtained from PBMCs. The receptors were sampled from a woman between 18 and 50 years old in good health.

The chain combines TRBV7-9 with TRBJ1-1; D call uncertain. Germline V CDR1 and CDR2: SEHNR, FQNEAQ (reference sequence). Trimming cost V 8 bases and J 1 base, with 8 bases left between them. The CDR3 runs to 12 residues. The CDR3 nucleotides read TGTGCCAGCCATCGCGGGAACACTGAAGCTTTCTTT. This codes for CASHRGNTEAFF.

J is TRBJ1-2 and V is TRBV29-1; D possibly corresponds to TRBD1 (5 bases). V lost 5 bases, J lost 4 bases, and 11 bases lay in between. Germline V CDR1 and CDR2: SQVTM, ANQGSEA. This CDR3 is 12 amino acids long. The CDR3 loop reads CSVFGAGYGYTF. The DNA for the CDR3 is TGCAGCGTTTTTGGGGCGGGCTATGGCTACACCTTC.

The rearrangement joins TRBV20-1 to TRBJ2-5; D gene ambiguous. V dropped 0 bases and J dropped 5 bases, with 19 bases sitting between them. This CDR3 has 16 amino acids. The germline V gene encodes CDR1 DFQATT and CDR2 SNEGSKA (reference sequence). CDR3 in amino acids: CSARDPPSILQETQYF. CDR3 DNA sequence: TGCAGTGCTAGAGATCCCCCTTCGATCCTCCAGGAGACCCAGTACTTC.

The chain couples TRBV27 to TRBJ1-1; 8 bases are shared with TRBD1. Per germline, CDR1 MNHEY and CDR2 SMNVEV (reference sequence). V trimming: 10 bases; J trimming: 5 bases; junction bases outside the gene matches: 3. This CDR3 contains 11 residues. CDR3 in amino acids: CATRTGTEAFF. DNA of the CDR3: TGTGCCACCAGGACAGGGACTGAAGCTTTCTTT.

The chain carries TRBV12-3 or TRBV12-4 and TRBJ1-1; D uncertain. The ends were cut back, 5 bases at V and 7 bases at J, with 11 bases in the middle. CDR3 size: 12 residues. CDR3 in amino acids: CASSVGVIEAFF. The CDR3 DNA follows: TGTGCCAGCAGTGTCGGGGTTATTGAAGCTTTCTTT.

This clonotype has a handful of counts. The chain has TRBV9 and TRBJ2-1; D gene ambiguous. Trimming left V 1 base short and J 2 bases short, with 13 bases between. The V gene's germline CDR1 is SGDLS and CDR2 YYNGEE. The CDR3 extends over 16 amino acids. CDR3 nucleotide sequence: TGTGCCAGCAGCGTAAGTAATACAGTGGCCTACAATGAGCAGTTCTTC. This sequence encodes CASSVSNTVAYNEQFF.

This clonotype has only a few counts. The rearrangement uses TRBV19 and TRBJ1-6; 7 nucleotides line up with TRBD1. The CDR3 totals 16 residues. V shed 5 bases and J 4 bases; nucleotides not matched to a gene: 8. CDR1 LNHDA and CDR2 SQIVND come from the germline V gene (reference sequence). The CDR3 nucleotides are TGTGCCAGTAGTCAGGGGGACAGCAGTTATAATTCACCCCTCCACTTT. Translating it yields CASSQGDSSYNSPLHF.

Points on this clonotype: This sequence may be a read error, since a much larger clone differs from it by one base. Since the CDR3 does not end with the conserved phenylalanine or tryptophan, this likely comes from a read error. The gene calls are TRBV6-6 and TRBJ1-2, with a possible D match to TRBD1 (5 bases). CDR3 length: 15 amino acids. Trimming pared 2 bases from V and 2 bases from J, leaving 12 bases between. The germline V gene encodes CDR1 MNHNY and CDR2 SVGAGI (reference sequence). CDR3 sequence: CASSYGTSLNYGYTS. In nucleotides, the CDR3 is TGTGCCAGCAGTTACGGGACCTCCTTAAACTATGGCTACACCTCC.

This clonotype was counted only a few times. V usage is TRBV7-9 and J usage is TRBJ2-2, with a tentative D call TRBD1 (5 bases). The CDR3 loop spans 15 amino acids. CDR1 and CDR2 (germline): SEHNR, FQNEAQ (reference sequence). V shed 5 bases and J shed 6 bases, with 16 bases lying between them. The CDR3 sequence is CASSLTLRDPGELFF. As DNA, the CDR3 is TGTGCCAGCAGCCTCACCCTCAGGGATCCCGGGGAGCTGTTTTTT.

This chain connects TRBV9 to TRBJ1-5, with unresolved D. Germline loops: CDR1 SGDLS, CDR2 YYNGEE. V was trimmed by 1 base and J by 0 bases, leaving 8 bases between them. This CDR3 has 15 residues. The CDR3 bases are TGTGCCAGCAGCGTAAGCCCTACTAGCAATCAGCCCCAGCATTTT. Protein product: CASSVSPTSNQPQHF.

This clonotype was recorded at least ten times. The chain has TRBV29-1 and TRBJ1-2, with D possibly matching TRBD1 (6 bases). V shed 5 bases and J shed 5 bases, with 12 bases lying between them. The CDR3 loop spans 12 amino acids. Germline V gene lookup returns CDR1 SQVTM and CDR2 ANQGSEA. CDR3 region: CSVQGTLYGYTF. The CDR3 region has the DNA TGCAGCGTTCAAGGGACACTTTATGGCTACACCTTC.

This chain links TRBV3-1 with TRBJ1-2; no firm D call. Germline V CDR1 and CDR2: LGHDT, YNNKEL (reference sequence). Deletions cut 2 bases from V and 8 bases from J, with 9 bases between. The CDR3 extends over 12 amino acids. The CDR3 loop reads CASSQFGSGYTF. The CDR3 DNA reads TGTGCCAGCAGCCAATTCGGTAGCGGCTACACCTTC.

V and J are TRBV9 and TRBJ2-2, with D perhaps TRBD2 (5 bases). The germline V gene encodes CDR1 SGDLS and CDR2 YYNGEE. V was pared by 7 bases and J by 4 bases, with 8 bases between. This CDR3 spans 12 amino acids. The CDR3 nucleotides read TGTGCCAGCGGAGAGGGCACCGGGGAGCTGTTTTTT. This gives the protein CASGEGTGELFF.

The rearrangement uses TRBV29-1 and TRBJ1-3; D gene unclear. CDR1 is SQVTM and CDR2 is ANQGSEA in the germline V gene. Trimming removed 3 bases from V and 5 bases from J, with 14 bases in between. The CDR3 contains 14 residues. In DNA form, the CDR3 reads TGCAGCGTTGATGACCCTCCCCACCGAAACACCATATATTTT. Protein product: CSVDDPPHRNTIYF.

The chain links TRBV14 to TRBJ1-5; D not resolved. The CDR3 loop spans 16 amino acids. The V and J ends lost 1 base and 0 bases respectively, with 10 bases between them. Germline V CDR1 and CDR2: SGHDN, FVKESK. The CDR3 region is CASSQGYGNSNQPQHF. CDR3 DNA: TGTGCCAGCAGCCAAGGATACGGTAATAGCAATCAGCCCCAGCATTTT.

J is TRBJ2-7 and V is TRBV20-1; possibly TRBD2 for D (6 bases). Germline lookup yields CDR1 DFQATT and CDR2 SNEGSKA (reference sequence). Trimming cost V 3 bases and J 2 bases, with 11 bases left between them. This CDR3 is built from 13 residues. For the CDR3, the DNA is TGCAGTGCTAGTACGGGGGACGCCTACGAGCAGTACTTC. Amino acids: CSASTGDAYEQYF.

In this sample, this clonotype turned up a few times. The chain carries TRBV4-1 and TRBJ2-7; 9 positions agree with TRBD1. Per germline, CDR1 MGHRA and CDR2 YSYEKL. V trimming: 5 bases; J trimming: 0 bases; junction bases outside the gene matches: 5. The CDR3 totals 15 residues. CDR3 sequence (DNA): TGCGCCAGCAGCAGGGGACAGGGAAACTCCTACGAGCAGTACTTC. This gives the protein CASSRGQGNSYEQYF.

The rearrangement joins TRBV15 to TRBJ2-1; D remains unclear. CDR3 length: 12 residues. Germline-derived CDR1 and CDR2 are LNHNV and YYDKDF (reference sequence). V was cut by 6 bases and J by 7 bases, with 10 bases left in between. CDR3 amino acids: CATRSLDNEQFF. CDR3 DNA: TGTGCCACCAGGTCCCTCGATAATGAGCAGTTCTTC. Drawing the rest from reference TRBV15 and TRBJ2-1, the complete variable domain is DAMVIQNPRYQVTQFGKPVTLSCSQTLNHNVMYWYQQKSSQAPKLLFHYYDKDFNNEADTPDNFQSRRPNTSFCFLDIRSPGLGDTAMYLCATRSLDNEQFFGPGTRLTVL.

This clonotype was recorded a few times. The CDR3, as DNA: TGCGCCAGCAGCCAAGATCCTGAAACGGGAGGGAGTACCGGGGAGCTGTTTTTT. This sequence encodes CASSQDPETGGSTGELFF. V usage is TRBV4-3 and J usage is TRBJ2-2; 8 bases match TRBD2. The germline gives CDR1 LGHNA, CDR2 YSLEER. Losses at the gene ends were 0 bases for V and 5 bases for J; bases not matched to a gene: 11. This CDR3 has 18 amino acids.

The chain joins TRBV14 to TRBJ2-1, with 7 bases lining up with TRBD1. Germline trimming cut 1 base from V and 5 bases from J; bases unmatched to any gene: 20. Germline assignment: CDR1 SGHDN and CDR2 FVKESK. The length of the CDR3 is 20 residues. The DNA for the CDR3 is TGTGCCAGCAGCCAAGTGGGCAGGGGGTTGCGGGCCTTAACGAACAATGAGCAGTTCTTC. Translating it yields CASSQVGRGLRALTNNEQFF.

This clonotype came up a few times. The chain joins TRBV13 to TRBJ2-1; the match to TRBD1 covers 10 bases. Germline CDR1 is PRHDT and CDR2 is FYEKMQ (reference sequence). V lost 4 bases, J lost 9 bases, and 6 bases stayed unmatched. The CDR3 has 14 residues. CDR3 sequence: CASSSDRGYREQFF. DNA for the CDR3: TGTGCCAGCAGCTCGGACAGGGGGTATCGTGAGCAGTTCTTC.

The chain combines TRBV19 with TRBJ1-5, with a weak D call TRBD1 (6 bases). This CDR3 is built from 15 residues. Germline-derived CDR1 and CDR2 are LNHDA and SQIVND (reference sequence). V lost 3 bases and J 6 bases, leaving 15 bases between the germline ends. The CDR3 coding sequence is TGTGCCAGTAGTATGTCAGGGGTTGAGTTTCAGCCCCAGCATTTT. Its translation is CASSMSGVEFQPQHF.

Worth noting for this clonotype: This may stem from a read error, because a much larger clone lies one nucleotide away. V gene TRBV24-1 combines with J gene TRBJ2-1; D might be TRBD2 (5 bases). This CDR3 contains 13 residues. V lost 0 bases and J lost 7, with 6 bases in between. The V gene's germline CDR1 is KGHDR and CDR2 SFDVKD. The CDR3 reads CATSDLRENEQFF. CDR3 nucleotides: TGTGCCACCAGTGATTTGAGGGAGAATGAGCAGTTCTTC.

The chain has TRBV29-1 and TRBJ2-3; 12 nucleotides line up with TRBD2. The CDR3 length is 16 residues. After removal of 4 bases from V and 2 bases from J, the junction contained 7 bases not matched to a gene. The V gene's germline CDR1 is SQVTM and CDR2 ANQGSEA. The CDR3 DNA reads as TGCAGCGTTGGGGCCGGACTAGCGGGGTACACAGATACGCAGTATTTT. Amino acid sequence: CSVGAGLAGYTDTQYF.

As regards this clonotype: A much more abundant neighbour one base away suggests this may be a read error. The gene calls are TRBV29-1 and TRBJ1-1; 8 bases match TRBD1. V was pared by 4 bases and J by 4 bases, with 11 bases of the junction left unmatched. CDR1 and CDR2 (germline): SQVTM, ANQGSEA. This CDR3 has 15 amino acids. The CDR3 reads CSVVGAGGWVTEAFF. The CDR3 nucleotides are TGCAGCGTTGTCGGGGCAGGGGGCTGGGTCACTGAAGCTTTCTTT.

The table lists this clonotype with many counts. This rearrangement joins TRBV6-5 to TRBJ1-4; D might be TRBD1 (6 bases). CDR1 is MNHEY and CDR2 is SVGAGI in the germline V gene. The CDR3 length is 18 residues. V lost 5 bases to trimming and J lost 3 bases, with 22 bases between them. CDR3 coding DNA: TGTGCCAGCAGTCGAGACAGGATCGTGGTTTTTCCTAATGAAAAACTGTTTTTT. The encoded protein is CASSRDRIVVFPNEKLFF.

This clonotype has more than one count but fewer than ten. The chain has TRBV30 and TRBJ2-1; either TRBD1 or TRBD2 may supply D (5 bases each). CDR3 length: 10 residues. Trimming removed 5 bases at V and 9 bases at J, with 8 bases between. Germline CDR1 and CDR2: GTSNPN and SVGIG (reference sequence). CDR3 coding DNA: TGTGCCTGGGGGACGGGTGAGCAGTTCTTC. As protein: CAWGTGEQFF.